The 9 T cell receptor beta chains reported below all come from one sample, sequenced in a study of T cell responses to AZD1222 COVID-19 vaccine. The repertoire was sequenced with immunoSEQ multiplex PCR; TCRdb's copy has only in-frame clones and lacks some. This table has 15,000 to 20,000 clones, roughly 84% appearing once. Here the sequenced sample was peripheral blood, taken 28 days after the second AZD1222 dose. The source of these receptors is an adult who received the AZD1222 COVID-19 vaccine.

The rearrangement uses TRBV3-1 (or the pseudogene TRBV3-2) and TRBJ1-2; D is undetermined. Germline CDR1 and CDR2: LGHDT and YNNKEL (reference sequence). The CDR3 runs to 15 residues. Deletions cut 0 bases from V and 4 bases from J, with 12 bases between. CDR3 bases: TGTGCCAGCAGCCAAGATGCCGCCACAGTCTATGGCTACACCTTC. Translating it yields CASSQDAATVYGYTF.

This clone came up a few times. The CDR3 loop reads CASRPPGGGGYGYTF. The CDR3 coding sequence is TGCGCCAGCAGGCCCCCCGGGGGAGGGGGCTATGGCTACACCTTC. This chain connects TRBV5-1 to TRBJ1-2; the D gene is possibly TRBD1 (6 bases). V was clipped by 5 bases and J by 4 bases, with 18 bases between them. Germline-derived CDR1 and CDR2 are SGHRS and YFSETQ. The CDR3 spans 15 residues.

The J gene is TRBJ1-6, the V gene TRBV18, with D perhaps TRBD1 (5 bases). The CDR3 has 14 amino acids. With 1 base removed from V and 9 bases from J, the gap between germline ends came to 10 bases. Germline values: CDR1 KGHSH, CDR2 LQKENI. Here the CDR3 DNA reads TGTGCCAGCTCACCACGAGGGGAGGGTTCACCCCTCCACTTT. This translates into CASSPRGEGSPLHF.

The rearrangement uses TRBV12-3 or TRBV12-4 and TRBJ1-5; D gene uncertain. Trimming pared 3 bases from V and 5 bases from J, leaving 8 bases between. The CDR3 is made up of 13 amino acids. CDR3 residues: CASSFRPDQPQHF. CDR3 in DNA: TGTGCCAGCAGTTTTCGGCCCGATCAGCCCCAGCATTTT.

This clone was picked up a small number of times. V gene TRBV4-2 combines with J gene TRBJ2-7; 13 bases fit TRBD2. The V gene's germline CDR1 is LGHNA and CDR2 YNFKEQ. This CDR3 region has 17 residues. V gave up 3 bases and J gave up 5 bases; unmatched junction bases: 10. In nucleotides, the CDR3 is TGTGCCAGCAGCCACGAAGGACTAGCGGGAGTCGGGGACGAGCAGTACTTC. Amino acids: CASSHEGLAGVGDEQYF.

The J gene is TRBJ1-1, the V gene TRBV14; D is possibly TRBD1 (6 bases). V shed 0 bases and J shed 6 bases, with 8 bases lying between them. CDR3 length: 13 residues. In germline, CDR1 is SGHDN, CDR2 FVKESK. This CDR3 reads CASSQERGAEAFF. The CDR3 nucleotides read TGTGCCAGCAGCCAAGAAAGGGGGGCTGAAGCTTTCTTT.

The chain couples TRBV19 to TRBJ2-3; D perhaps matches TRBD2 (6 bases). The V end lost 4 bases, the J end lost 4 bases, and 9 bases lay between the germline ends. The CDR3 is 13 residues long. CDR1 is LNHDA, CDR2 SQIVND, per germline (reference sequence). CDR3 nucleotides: TGTGCCAGTAGTAGGTGGGAGGCAGATACGCAGTATTTT. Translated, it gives CASSRWEADTQYF.

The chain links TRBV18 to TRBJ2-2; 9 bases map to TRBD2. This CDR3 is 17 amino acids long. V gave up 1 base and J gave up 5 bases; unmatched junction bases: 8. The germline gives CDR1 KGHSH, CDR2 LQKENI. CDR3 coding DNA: TGTGCCAGCTCACCACAGACTAGCGGCATGGGGACCGGGGAGCTGTTTTTT. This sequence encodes CASSPQTSGMGTGELFF.

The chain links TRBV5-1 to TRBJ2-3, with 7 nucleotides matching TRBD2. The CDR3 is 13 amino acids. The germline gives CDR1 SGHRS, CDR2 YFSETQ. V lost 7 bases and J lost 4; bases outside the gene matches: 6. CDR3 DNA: TGCGCCAGCTCCCGGGGGAGGGCAGATACGCAGTATTTT. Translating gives CASSRGRADTQYF.